This T cell receptor beta chain was documented in a study of sequential checkpoint blockade in melanoma (dated by TCRdb to about 2019). With regard to the full study: Patients were randomized 1:1 to first-line nivolumab followed by ipilimumab (arm A) or ipilimumab followed by nivolumab (arm B). Maintenance nivolumab came after each of the two trial sequences. TCRbeta immunosequencing was performed on DNA from roughly 91 pretreatment melanoma tumor samples. For some 22 patients, matched tumor biopsies were taken both before treatment and at week 13, after single-agent nivolumab (arm A) or ipilimumab (arm B). About 83% of the matched pre- and post-treatment tumor biopsy pairs came from the same lesion.

This clone has a handful of counts. Its target antigen remains unknown. Base qualities are not at hand, and no much larger clone is one base apart. Unmatched junction bases come to 8, with V trimmed by 3 bases and J by 5 bases. From the germline V gene, CDR1 is SGHVS and CDR2 is FNYEAQ. The CDR3 runs 15 residues from the cysteine to the phenylalanine. Here the CDR3 DNA is all that survives: 45 bases in frame from base 1. Broad study findings and their caveats: Clinical benefit was about 30 times more likely to be achieved by patients whose tumor T-cell fraction and clonality increased by week 13. The model for predicting response that combines TCR metrics with mutation burden needs to be validated in larger, independent patient cohorts. Within-arm analyses of tumor T-cell fraction were constrained by small sample sizes and reduced statistical power. Tumor T-cell fraction and clonality correlated with PD-L1 staining and CD8+ T-cell counts but not with mutational load. Among patients in arm A, the nivolumab-first arm, pretreatment tumor TIL clonality was associated with response (P = .04).

The immunoSEQ Assay was used to immunosequence TCRbeta CDR3 regions from genomic DNA. Before high-throughput sequencing, genomic DNA was amplified using bias-controlled multiplex PCR. Turning to the authors' computational methods: To quantify the absolute abundance of each unique TCRbeta CDR3 region, the sequences were collapsed and filtered. Clonality, defined as 1 minus Pielou's evenness, was calculated using only productive rearrangements. Tumor T-cell fraction was computed by normalizing TCRbeta template counts to usable DNA, estimated from several housekeeping genes. Clones with significantly greater frequencies in on-treatment versus baseline samples were identified using a previously published method. TCRdb obtained this table from immuneACCESS and retained in-frame rearrangements with V and J assigned. These tables miss some clones; where compared with another copy, unresolved V genes account for less than half of the shortfall, and the remainder is unexplained. The V and J calls and clone size come from that table; D and trimming were worked out from the DNA. For this sample there are 8,000 to 10,000 clones; 20% to 25% appear just once. Together, the top ten hold 11% to 15% of the sample.

Reading the label with the study, this specimen's treatment or condition is: randomized to nivolumab then ipilimumab (arm A) or the reverse (arm B). None of the trial patients had been given prior DNA-damaging chemotherapy. Samples came from patients with melanoma in CheckMate 064, a randomized, open-label phase II trial of sequential checkpoint blockade. Genomic DNA from formalin-fixed paraffin-embedded (FFPE) tissue samples served as the input for tumor TCR sequencing. The rearrangement joined TRBV7-6 to TRBJ1-1, and TRBD1 aligns with 8 junction nucleotides. The specimen was tumor tissue (inferred from file names), collected from a patient given nivolumab and ipilimumab in sequence. This receptor was obtained from a human donor with melanoma. The CDR3 reads CASSLGDRGWTEAFF. The bases read TGTGCCAGCAGCTTGGGCGACAGGGGTTGGACTGAAGCTTTCTTT. The full variable domain, with segments outside the CDR3 supplied by the reference TRBV7-6 and TRBJ1-1 proteins, appears as GAGVSQSPRYKVTKRGQDVALRCDPISGHVSLYWYRQALGQGPEFLTYFNYEAQQDKSGLPNDRFSAERPEGSISTLTIQRTEQRDSAMYRCASSLGDRGWTEAFFGQGTRLTVV.